Listed below are T cell receptor beta chains from one sample, sequenced in a study of blood T cell repertoires in COVID-19. The table came from immunoSEQ multiplex PCR; TCRdb's copy has only in-frame clones and leaves some out. The table records more than 80,000 clones, approximately 80% of them present only once. Sequencing input: peripheral blood. The receptors stem from a human donor in a cohort sampled during active COVID-19. Each CDR3 is given without its conserved first and last residue. The order of the fields is D gene, V gene, J gene, CDR3 protein. A D gene is named only where the DNA matches it firmly.

-	TRBV18	TRBJ1-6	ASSEVNSPLH
-	TRBV5-1	TRBJ2-5	ASSLTGVETQY
TRBD1	TRBV5-1	TRBJ1-1	ASSLAGGVSEAF
-	TRBV15	TRBJ2-1	ATSRDRGIDEQF
-	TRBV2	TRBJ1-2	ASRTGVPNYGYT
-	TRBV5-1	TRBJ1-1	ASAYSGQNTEAF
TRBD2	TRBV7-8	TRBJ2-1	ASSSSRLAASYNEQF
-	TRBV4-1	TRBJ1-5	ASSQAPPGIGNQPQH
-	TRBV9	TRBJ1-4	ASSVVTQGGEKLF
TRBD1	TRBV11-2	TRBJ1-2	ASSLARTGGVGYT
-	TRBV3-1/TRBV3-2	TRBJ1-1	ASSHAGADTEAF
-	TRBV7-6	TRBJ2-3	ASSSGAVVARFSTDTQY
-	TRBV28	TRBJ2-7	ASRTRTALNEQY
-	TRBV4-2	TRBJ2-1	ASSQGVVSGETYNEQF
-	TRBV5-1	TRBJ2-2	ASSPLQGGGELF
-	TRBV28	TRBJ2-7	ASSSLYEQY
-	TRBV9	TRBJ1-2	ASSSQSRAVAGYT
-	TRBV6-5	TRBJ2-7	ASRAPREQY
TRBD1	TRBV5-1	TRBJ1-2	ASSLEGTGGYT
TRBD1	TRBV2	TRBJ1-1	ASRRTGVNTEAF
TRBD1	TRBV5-1	TRBJ2-3	ASSPRQGSPRTDTQY